This T cell receptor (beta chain) stems from a study of CD8+ T cells in alopecia areata. Lesional scalp punch biopsies and peripheral blood came from alopecia areata patients. PBMCs yielded sorted CD4+ and CD8+ T cells. It was cDNA, reverse transcribed from extracted RNA, that served as the sequencing template. Assay used: immunoSEQ multiplex PCR; TCRdb lists only in-frame clones, some missing. The table has 100,000 to 120,000 clones, under 60% seen once. Comments on this clone: Its matching antigen is unknown.

Points from the study as a whole: Lesional tissue from the scalp (especially in alopecia totalis/universalis) showed higher clonality than normal scalp. Between patients, shared TCR sequences were less clear than in mice. This was possibly due in part to HLA diversity in the patient population.

The sample was NKG2D-low CD8+ T cells sorted from blood. The TCR sequence derives from a human donor with alopecia areata.

For the CDR3, the DNA is TGTGCCAGCAGCTTAGCTAGAAACCCCTACGAGCAGTACTTC. Its protein product is CASSLARNPYEQYF. The V and J genes are TRBV11-2 and TRBJ2-7; D ambiguous. CDR3 size: 14 residues. The germline V gene has CDR1 SGHAT and CDR2 FQNNGV. Trimming left V 1 base short and J 2 bases short, with 9 bases between. Looking up the rest from reference TRBV11-2 and TRBJ2-7 gives the full variable domain: EAGVAQSPRYKIIEKRQSVAFWCNPISGHATLYWYQQILGQGPKLLIQFQNNGVVDDSQLPKDRFSAERLKGVDSTLKIQPAKLEDSAVYLCASSLARNPYEQYFGPGTRLTVT.